The 5 T cell receptor beta chains listed next were all sequenced from one sample in a study of identical twins. TCRdb called the 5' RACE reads again in MiXCR, with one record for every CDR3 protein. The repertoire includes 700,000 or so distinct CDR3 sequences, about 9.4% of them detected once, and roughly 0.97% sits in the top ten. Another study also made use of these data, one on yellow fever vaccine responses in identical twins.

Material for sequencing was PBMCs. The receptors originated from a woman aged 18-30 years in good health.

Ten or more counts support this clonotype. This chain connects TRBV29-1 to TRBJ2-7, with a possible D match to TRBD1 (5 bases). V shed 5 bases and J shed 4 bases, with 15 bases lying between them. This CDR3 has 13 residues. CDR1 SQVTM and CDR2 ANQGSEA come from the germline V gene. The CDR3 coding sequence is TGCAGCGTTTGGGGCCCCGCCGGATACGAGCAGTACTTC. Translated, it gives CSVWGPAGYEQYF.

This clonotype was found a few times. The chain employs TRBV20-1 and TRBJ2-4; TRBD2 aligns across 11 bases. The V segment lost 6 bases and the J segment 6 bases; nucleotides outside the gene matches: 4. Germline values: CDR1 DFQATT, CDR2 SNEGSKA (reference sequence). The CDR3 is made up of 13 amino acids. The DNA of the CDR3 is TGCAGTGCCGGGACTAGCGGTACAAACATTCAGTACTTC. It translates to CSAGTSGTNIQYF.

This clonotype was seen repeatedly, ten times or more. The chain couples TRBV29-1 to TRBJ2-7; 8 positions match TRBD1. The J segment lost 6 bases and the V segment lost 7 bases, leaving 8 bases of the junction unmatched. Per germline, CDR1 SQVTM and CDR2 ANQGSEA. This CDR3 contains 12 residues. The CDR3 DNA reads as TGCAGCGCCAGAAGACAGGGGTTCGAGCAGTACTTC. This codes for CSARRQGFEQYF.

This clonotype was detected ten times or more. CDR3 in DNA: TGCAGCGTTGAAAGGGACTTAAAGAATGAGCAGTTCTTC. It yields the protein CSVERDLKNEQFF. V usage is TRBV29-1 and J usage is TRBJ2-1; possible D gene TRBD2, 6 bases. CDR3 length equals 13 residues. V was clipped by 2 bases and J by 7 bases, with 12 bases between them. Germline CDR1 and CDR2: SQVTM and ANQGSEA.

The rearrangement uses TRBV12-3 or TRBV12-4 and TRBJ1-1, with D perhaps TRBD1 (6 bases). V shed 6 bases and J shed 0 bases, with 14 bases lying between them. The CDR3 sequence is 15 residues long. DNA for the CDR3: TGTGCCAGCAGCCCGGACAGACTGATGAACACTGAAGCTTTCTTT. Residues: CASSPDRLMNTEAFF.